This T cell receptor beta chain stems from a study of T cells after yellow fever vaccination. Study-wide results and caveats: Among all clonotypes, a small share was observed in both CD4 and CD8 compartments. On re-exposure, the response was weaker but peaked faster, at day 5 versus 15.

They built TCR cDNA with 5'RACE template switching, a step that put in a universal primer site and UMIs. TCRdb fed the 5' RACE reads into MiXCR, producing one record per CDR3 protein. The table lists roughly 160,000 distinct CDR3 sequences, about a tenth of them singletons, with roughly a third in the top ten. Many counts were recorded for this clonotype. As yet, its antigen is unknown. The sequence was obtained from a man in his late teens or twenties who received the YFV17D yellow fever vaccine. The specimen was CD8+ T cells sorted from PBMCs, collected 45 days after the yellow fever booster vaccination.

The CDR3 protein is CASSQDGPAGGRREQFF. CDR3 coding DNA: TGCGCCAGCAGCCAAGATGGTCCGGCGGGGGGGCGGCGGGAGCAGTTCTTC. The gene calls are TRBV4-1 and TRBJ2-1; TRBD2 aligns across 9 bases. The length of the CDR3 is 17 residues. Germline CDR1 reads MGHRA; CDR2 reads YSYEKL. J was trimmed by 10 bases and V by 0 bases; bases with no gene match: 13.